A selection of T cell receptor beta chains follows, all from one sample in a study of OX40 agonist ivuxolimab in advanced cancers. The method was immunoSEQ multiplex PCR; TCRdb's version includes in-frame clones alone and lacks a portion of them. This sample carries about 86,000 clones, roughly 90% of them seen once, and the ten largest clones take more than 0.95%. The source was CD4+ or CD8+ T cells sorted from blood, collected in a trial of the OX40 agonist ivuxolimab. The receptors derive from an adult with an advanced solid tumor such as melanoma, head and neck, liver or kidney cancer. CDR3s include the opening cysteine and the closing phenylalanine or tryptophan. D genes are given only for firm matches. Size tells how often a clone was seen (once, few, many) or the class of an expanded clone, and some rows leave it out.

CDR3 protein: CASSVTGNTEAFF
CDR3 DNA: TGTGCCAGCAGTGTCACAGGGAACACTGAAGCTTTCTTT
V gene: TRBV6-4
D gene: .
clone size: .
J gene: TRBJ1-1

CDR3 protein: CSVDVLGEAQYF
CDR3 DNA: TGCAGCGTTGATGTCCTAGGGGAGGCCCAGTACTTC
V gene: TRBV29-1
D gene: .
clone size: .
J gene: TRBJ2-5

CDR3 protein: CASSYVGGSLNEQFF
CDR3 DNA: TGTGCCAGCAGTTACGTCGGCGGGAGCCTCAACGAGCAGTTCTTC
V gene: TRBV6-5
D gene: TRBD2
clone size: .
J gene: TRBJ2-1

CDR3 protein: CSAFSEGYGYTF
CDR3 DNA: TGCAGCGCTTTCTCAGAGGGGTATGGCTACACCTTC
V gene: TRBV29-1
D gene: .
clone size: .
J gene: TRBJ1-2

CDR3 protein: CASSQEGQGKVWDGYTF
CDR3 DNA: TGCGCCAGCAGCCAAGAGGGACAGGGAAAAGTGTGGGATGGCTACACCTTC
V gene: TRBV4-1
D gene: TRBD1
clone size: .
J gene: TRBJ1-2

CDR3 protein: CASSLGAAAPSSYEQYF
CDR3 DNA: TGCGCCAGCAGTCTGGGGGCCGCTGCGCCCTCATCCTACGAGCAGTACTTC
V gene: TRBV5-1
D gene: .
clone size: .
J gene: TRBJ2-7

CDR3 protein: CASSLDSLSGANVLTF
CDR3 DNA: TGTGCCAGCAGTTTGGACAGCCTCTCTGGGGCCAACGTCCTGACTTTC
V gene: TRBV28
D gene: .
clone size: few
J gene: TRBJ2-6

CDR3 protein: CASSEGQNYGYTF
CDR3 DNA: TGCGCCAGCAGCGAGGGACAGAACTATGGCTACACCTTC
V gene: TRBV5-1
D gene: TRBD1
clone size: .
J gene: TRBJ1-2

CDR3 protein: CASSLDSLNQPQHF
CDR3 DNA: TGTGCCAGCAGCTTGGACAGTCTCAATCAGCCCCAGCATTTT
V gene: TRBV5-8
D gene: .
clone size: .
J gene: TRBJ1-5

CDR3 protein: CASNGRPYKETQYF
CDR3 DNA: TGTGCCAGCAACGGACGGCCGTACAAAGAGACCCAGTACTTC
V gene: TRBV2
D gene: .
clone size: .
J gene: TRBJ2-5

CDR3 protein: CASSPYVSNEQFF
CDR3 DNA: TGTGCCAGTAGCCCTTACGTTTCCAATGAGCAGTTCTTC
V gene: TRBV19
D gene: .
clone size: few
J gene: TRBJ2-1

CDR3 protein: CASSEEASRSTDTQYF
CDR3 DNA: TGTGCCAGCAGTGAAGAGGCCAGCCGAAGCACAGATACGCAGTATTTT
V gene: TRBV2
D gene: .
clone size: .
J gene: TRBJ2-3

CDR3 protein: CASSPQPGQATGELFF
CDR3 DNA: TGCGCCAGCAGCCCCCAGCCGGGACAGGCTACCGGGGAGCTGTTTTTT
V gene: TRBV5-1
D gene: TRBD1
clone size: .
J gene: TRBJ2-2

CDR3 protein: CATSRDRGPKAEGYTF
CDR3 DNA: TGTGCCACCAGCAGAGATCGGGGGCCAAAGGCAGAAGGCTACACCTTC
V gene: TRBV15
D gene: .
clone size: .
J gene: TRBJ1-2

CDR3 protein: CASSYSGRGETQYF
CDR3 DNA: TGTGCCAGCAGTTATAGCGGGAGAGGGGAGACCCAGTACTTC
V gene: TRBV7-9
D gene: TRBD2
clone size: .
J gene: TRBJ2-5

CDR3 protein: CASSFGGLPNYGYTF
CDR3 DNA: TGCGCCAGCAGCTTCGGAGGACTGCCGAACTATGGCTACACCTTC
V gene: TRBV5-1
D gene: .
clone size: .
J gene: TRBJ1-2

CDR3 protein: CASSMTGPTYNEQFF
CDR3 DNA: TGTGCCAGCAGTATGACGGGACCAACCTACAATGAGCAGTTCTTC
V gene: TRBV6-5
D gene: .
clone size: .
J gene: TRBJ2-1

CDR3 protein: CASSEKNVYEQYF
CDR3 DNA: TGTGCCAGCAGTGAAAAAAATGTCTACGAGCAGTACTTC
V gene: TRBV6-1
D gene: .
clone size: .
J gene: TRBJ2-7

CDR3 protein: CASTLRATGNTEAFF
CDR3 DNA: TGTGCCAGCACCCTGAGGGCGACAGGGAACACTGAAGCTTTCTTT
V gene: TRBV5-4
D gene: .
clone size: .
J gene: TRBJ1-1

CDR3 protein: CASSLSQGANSPLHF
CDR3 DNA: TGTGCCAGCAGCTTATCGCAGGGGGCGAATTCACCCCTCCACTTT
V gene: TRBV7-3
D gene: TRBD1
clone size: .
J gene: TRBJ1-6

CDR3 protein: CSAGNVAAGELFF
CDR3 DNA: TGCAGCGCAGGGAATGTGGCGGCCGGGGAGCTGTTTTTT
V gene: TRBV29-1
D gene: .
clone size: .
J gene: TRBJ2-2

CDR3 protein: CASSTGFSGNTIYF
CDR3 DNA: TGTGCCAGCAGCACAGGGTTCTCTGGAAACACCATATATTTT
V gene: TRBV7-2
D gene: .
clone size: .
J gene: TRBJ1-3

CDR3 protein: CASSLGQGGTEAFF
CDR3 DNA: TGTGCCAGCAGTTTGGGGCAGGGTGGCACTGAAGCTTTCTTT
V gene: TRBV28
D gene: .
clone size: .
J gene: TRBJ1-1

CDR3 protein: CASSAGTGGRGVYGYTF
CDR3 DNA: TGTGCCAGCTCGGCCGGGACAGGGGGCCGAGGGGTCTATGGCTACACCTTC
V gene: TRBV18
D gene: TRBD1
clone size: .
J gene: TRBJ1-2

CDR3 protein: CASSGTVYGYTF
CDR3 DNA: TGTGCCAGCAGTGGGACAGTCTATGGCTACACCTTC
V gene: TRBV28
D gene: TRBD1
clone size: few
J gene: TRBJ1-2

CDR3 protein: CASSLGAAGLAADTQYF
CDR3 DNA: TGTGCCAGCAGCTTGGGGGCAGCGGGACTAGCAGCAGATACGCAGTATTTT
V gene: TRBV5-6
D gene: TRBD2
clone size: once
J gene: TRBJ2-3

CDR3 protein: CASSQVMTQPQHF
CDR3 DNA: TGCGCCAGCAGCCAAGTAATGACTCAGCCCCAGCATTTT
V gene: TRBV4-1
D gene: .
clone size: once
J gene: TRBJ1-5

CDR3 protein: CASSLTREITDTQYF
CDR3 DNA: TGTGCCAGCAGCTTGACGCGGGAAATCACAGATACGCAGTATTTT
V gene: TRBV5-4
D gene: .
clone size: .
J gene: TRBJ2-3

CDR3 protein: CASSATGTSNTGELFF
CDR3 DNA: TGTGCCAGCAGTGCGACGGGGACTTCCAACACCGGGGAGCTGTTTTTT
V gene: TRBV2
D gene: .
clone size: .
J gene: TRBJ2-2

CDR3 protein: CASTLLGENIQYF
CDR3 DNA: TGTGCCAGCACCCTCCTGGGTGAAAACATTCAGTACTTC
V gene: TRBV6-5
D gene: .
clone size: .
J gene: TRBJ2-4

CDR3 protein: CASSFSGEQYF
CDR3 DNA: TGTGCCAGCAGCTTTAGCGGCGAGCAGTACTTC
V gene: TRBV5-4
D gene: .
clone size: .
J gene: TRBJ2-7

CDR3 protein: CASRRGSLPDTQYF
CDR3 DNA: TGTGCCAGCCGCCGGGGGAGCCTACCAGATACGCAGTATTTT
V gene: TRBV7-2
D gene: .
clone size: .
J gene: TRBJ2-3

CDR3 protein: CASSPGAGLLKTQYF
CDR3 DNA: TGTGCCAGCAGCCCAGGGGCAGGGTTGTTGAAGACCCAGTACTTC
V gene: TRBV7-2
D gene: .
clone size: .
J gene: TRBJ2-5

CDR3 protein: CASSLTQGLAGANVLTF
CDR3 DNA: TGTGCCAGCAGCTTAACACAGGGTTTAGCTGGGGCCAACGTCCTGACTTTC
V gene: TRBV7-9
D gene: .
clone size: .
J gene: TRBJ2-6

CDR3 protein: CASSFPEGGETQYF
CDR3 DNA: TGTGCCAGCAGTTTCCCCGAGGGAGGGGAGACCCAGTACTTC
V gene: TRBV2
D gene: TRBD2
clone size: .
J gene: TRBJ2-5

CDR3 protein: CASSFNQPQHF
CDR3 DNA: TGTGCCAGCAGTTTTAATCAGCCCCAGCATTTT
V gene: TRBV28
D gene: .
clone size: .
J gene: TRBJ1-5

CDR3 protein: CASSLVGQGLYEQYF
CDR3 DNA: TGTGCCAGCAGCTTAGTGGGCCAGGGCCTCTACGAGCAGTACTTC
V gene: TRBV7-2
D gene: .
clone size: .
J gene: TRBJ2-7

CDR3 protein: CASSLVVLYSYNEQFF
CDR3 DNA: TGTGCCAGCAGCTTAGTGGTACTCTACTCTTACAATGAGCAGTTCTTC
V gene: TRBV7-9
D gene: .
clone size: .
J gene: TRBJ2-1

CDR3 protein: CASSAAGTISEKLFF
CDR3 DNA: TGTGCCAGCAGCGCCGCCGGGACAATAAGTGAAAAACTGTTTTTT
V gene: TRBV5-5
D gene: .
clone size: .
J gene: TRBJ1-4

CDR3 protein: CASSPLAGGSGSPYEQYF
CDR3 DNA: TGTGCCAGCTCACCCCTAGCGGGAGGTTCGGGCTCCCCCTACGAGCAGTACTTC
V gene: TRBV18
D gene: TRBD2
clone size: .
J gene: TRBJ2-7

CDR3 protein: CASLLAESSYEQYF
CDR3 DNA: TGTGCCAGTCTTCTAGCGGAAAGCTCCTACGAGCAGTACTTC
V gene: TRBV19
D gene: TRBD2
clone size: .
J gene: TRBJ2-7

CDR3 protein: CASSPSLVTGELFF
CDR3 DNA: TGTGCCAGCAGCCCGTCTCTTGTCACCGGGGAGCTGTTTTTT
V gene: TRBV7-2
D gene: .
clone size: once
J gene: TRBJ2-2

CDR3 protein: CASSQVYPTNEKLFF
CDR3 DNA: TGCGCCAGCAGCCAAGTATATCCAACTAATGAAAAACTGTTTTTT
V gene: TRBV4-1
D gene: .
clone size: .
J gene: TRBJ1-4

CDR3 protein: CASSEGLAGGQETQYF
CDR3 DNA: TGTGCCAGCAGCGAGGGACTAGCGGGAGGCCAAGAGACCCAGTACTTC
V gene: TRBV7-2
D gene: TRBD2
clone size: .
J gene: TRBJ2-5

CDR3 protein: CASSMDKGLVNEQFF
CDR3 DNA: TGTGCCAGTAGTATGGATAAGGGGTTAGTGAATGAGCAGTTCTTC
V gene: TRBV19
D gene: .
clone size: .
J gene: TRBJ2-1

CDR3 protein: CASTGTPSLNTEAFF
CDR3 DNA: TGTGCCTCAACCGGGACACCCTCCCTGAACACTGAAGCTTTCTTT
V gene: TRBV19
D gene: .
clone size: .
J gene: TRBJ1-1

CDR3 protein: CASSLNVLGTEQFF
CDR3 DNA: TGTGCCAGCAGCTTAAACGTACTGGGCACTGAGCAGTTCTTC
V gene: TRBV7-8
D gene: .
clone size: .
J gene: TRBJ2-1

CDR3 protein: CASTGGLGAETQYF
CDR3 DNA: TGTGCCAGCACCGGCGGACTGGGGGCGGAGACCCAGTACTTC
V gene: TRBV7-9
D gene: .
clone size: .
J gene: TRBJ2-5

CDR3 protein: CASSLVGGESGDTQYF
CDR3 DNA: TGTGCCAGCAGCTTAGTCGGGGGGGAATCAGGAGATACGCAGTATTTT
V gene: TRBV11-3
D gene: TRBD2
clone size: .
J gene: TRBJ2-3

CDR3 protein: CASSSVYEQYF
CDR3 DNA: TGTGCCAGCAGCTCCGTCTACGAGCAGTACTTC
V gene: TRBV11-2
D gene: .
clone size: .
J gene: TRBJ2-7

CDR3 protein: CASSSYDRMNTEAFF
CDR3 DNA: TGCGCCAGCAGCTCGTACGACAGAATGAACACTGAAGCTTTCTTT
V gene: TRBV5-1
D gene: .
clone size: .
J gene: TRBJ1-1

CDR3 protein: CASSPHPQAVGYEQYF
CDR3 DNA: TGCGCCAGCAGCCCCCACCCCCAGGCGGTCGGCTACGAGCAGTACTTC
V gene: TRBV4-3
D gene: .
clone size: .
J gene: TRBJ2-7

CDR3 protein: CASSGGTATTNEKLFF
CDR3 DNA: TGCGCCAGCAGCGGAGGGACGGCGACAACTAATGAAAAACTGTTTTTT
V gene: TRBV5-1
D gene: .
clone size: .
J gene: TRBJ1-4

CDR3 protein: CASILGLAGGTSSYNEQFF
CDR3 DNA: TGTGCCAGCATCCTGGGACTAGCGGGAGGCACGAGCTCCTACAATGAGCAGTTCTTC
V gene: TRBV28
D gene: TRBD2
clone size: .
J gene: TRBJ2-1

CDR3 protein: CASSLSGTSSYEQYF
CDR3 DNA: TGTGCCAGCAGTTTATCGGGGACTAGCTCCTACGAGCAGTACTTC
V gene: TRBV28
D gene: TRBD2
clone size: .
J gene: TRBJ2-7

CDR3 protein: CASSFQTQYF
CDR3 DNA: TGTGCCAGCAGTTTTCAGACCCAGTACTTC
V gene: TRBV2
D gene: .
clone size: .
J gene: TRBJ2-5

CDR3 protein: CASSIDWVAVNNEQFF
CDR3 DNA: TGTGCCAGTAGTATAGATTGGGTAGCGGTGAACAATGAGCAGTTCTTC
V gene: TRBV19
D gene: .
clone size: .
J gene: TRBJ2-1

CDR3 protein: CASSLFPQVSYEQYF
CDR3 DNA: TGTGCCAGCAGCTTATTCCCTCAAGTCTCCTACGAGCAGTACTTC
V gene: TRBV7-9
D gene: .
clone size: few
J gene: TRBJ2-7